This T cell receptor beta chain came from a study of beta chain features in type 1 diabetes. Since all of the isolated RNA was reverse transcribed, expressed TCRB transcripts were what got sequenced. Clones were read by immunoSEQ multiplex PCR, and TCRdb kept only the in-frame ones, dropping some. The table has 150,000 to 200,000 clones, approximately 9.1% seen once; the top ten hold around 0.64%. This clone was found a few times. Its antigen remains unknown. The V gene's germline CDR1 is MDHEN and CDR2 SYDVKM. This CDR3 has 14 residues. Trimming removed 6 bases at V and 1 base at J, with 10 bases between. General observations from the study: Shortening of TCRB CDR3s, moderate but significant, appeared in all four CD4+ subsets of Type 1 diabetes patients.

The sample consisted of central memory CD4+ T cells from blood. This TCR derives from a woman aged 25 to 39 with type 1 diabetes. V and J are TRBV28 and TRBJ1-3, with D maybe TRBD1 (5 bases). CDR3 bases: TGTGCCAGCAGAACGCAGGGTTCTGGAAACACCATATATTTT. Its translation: CASRTQGSGNTIYF.